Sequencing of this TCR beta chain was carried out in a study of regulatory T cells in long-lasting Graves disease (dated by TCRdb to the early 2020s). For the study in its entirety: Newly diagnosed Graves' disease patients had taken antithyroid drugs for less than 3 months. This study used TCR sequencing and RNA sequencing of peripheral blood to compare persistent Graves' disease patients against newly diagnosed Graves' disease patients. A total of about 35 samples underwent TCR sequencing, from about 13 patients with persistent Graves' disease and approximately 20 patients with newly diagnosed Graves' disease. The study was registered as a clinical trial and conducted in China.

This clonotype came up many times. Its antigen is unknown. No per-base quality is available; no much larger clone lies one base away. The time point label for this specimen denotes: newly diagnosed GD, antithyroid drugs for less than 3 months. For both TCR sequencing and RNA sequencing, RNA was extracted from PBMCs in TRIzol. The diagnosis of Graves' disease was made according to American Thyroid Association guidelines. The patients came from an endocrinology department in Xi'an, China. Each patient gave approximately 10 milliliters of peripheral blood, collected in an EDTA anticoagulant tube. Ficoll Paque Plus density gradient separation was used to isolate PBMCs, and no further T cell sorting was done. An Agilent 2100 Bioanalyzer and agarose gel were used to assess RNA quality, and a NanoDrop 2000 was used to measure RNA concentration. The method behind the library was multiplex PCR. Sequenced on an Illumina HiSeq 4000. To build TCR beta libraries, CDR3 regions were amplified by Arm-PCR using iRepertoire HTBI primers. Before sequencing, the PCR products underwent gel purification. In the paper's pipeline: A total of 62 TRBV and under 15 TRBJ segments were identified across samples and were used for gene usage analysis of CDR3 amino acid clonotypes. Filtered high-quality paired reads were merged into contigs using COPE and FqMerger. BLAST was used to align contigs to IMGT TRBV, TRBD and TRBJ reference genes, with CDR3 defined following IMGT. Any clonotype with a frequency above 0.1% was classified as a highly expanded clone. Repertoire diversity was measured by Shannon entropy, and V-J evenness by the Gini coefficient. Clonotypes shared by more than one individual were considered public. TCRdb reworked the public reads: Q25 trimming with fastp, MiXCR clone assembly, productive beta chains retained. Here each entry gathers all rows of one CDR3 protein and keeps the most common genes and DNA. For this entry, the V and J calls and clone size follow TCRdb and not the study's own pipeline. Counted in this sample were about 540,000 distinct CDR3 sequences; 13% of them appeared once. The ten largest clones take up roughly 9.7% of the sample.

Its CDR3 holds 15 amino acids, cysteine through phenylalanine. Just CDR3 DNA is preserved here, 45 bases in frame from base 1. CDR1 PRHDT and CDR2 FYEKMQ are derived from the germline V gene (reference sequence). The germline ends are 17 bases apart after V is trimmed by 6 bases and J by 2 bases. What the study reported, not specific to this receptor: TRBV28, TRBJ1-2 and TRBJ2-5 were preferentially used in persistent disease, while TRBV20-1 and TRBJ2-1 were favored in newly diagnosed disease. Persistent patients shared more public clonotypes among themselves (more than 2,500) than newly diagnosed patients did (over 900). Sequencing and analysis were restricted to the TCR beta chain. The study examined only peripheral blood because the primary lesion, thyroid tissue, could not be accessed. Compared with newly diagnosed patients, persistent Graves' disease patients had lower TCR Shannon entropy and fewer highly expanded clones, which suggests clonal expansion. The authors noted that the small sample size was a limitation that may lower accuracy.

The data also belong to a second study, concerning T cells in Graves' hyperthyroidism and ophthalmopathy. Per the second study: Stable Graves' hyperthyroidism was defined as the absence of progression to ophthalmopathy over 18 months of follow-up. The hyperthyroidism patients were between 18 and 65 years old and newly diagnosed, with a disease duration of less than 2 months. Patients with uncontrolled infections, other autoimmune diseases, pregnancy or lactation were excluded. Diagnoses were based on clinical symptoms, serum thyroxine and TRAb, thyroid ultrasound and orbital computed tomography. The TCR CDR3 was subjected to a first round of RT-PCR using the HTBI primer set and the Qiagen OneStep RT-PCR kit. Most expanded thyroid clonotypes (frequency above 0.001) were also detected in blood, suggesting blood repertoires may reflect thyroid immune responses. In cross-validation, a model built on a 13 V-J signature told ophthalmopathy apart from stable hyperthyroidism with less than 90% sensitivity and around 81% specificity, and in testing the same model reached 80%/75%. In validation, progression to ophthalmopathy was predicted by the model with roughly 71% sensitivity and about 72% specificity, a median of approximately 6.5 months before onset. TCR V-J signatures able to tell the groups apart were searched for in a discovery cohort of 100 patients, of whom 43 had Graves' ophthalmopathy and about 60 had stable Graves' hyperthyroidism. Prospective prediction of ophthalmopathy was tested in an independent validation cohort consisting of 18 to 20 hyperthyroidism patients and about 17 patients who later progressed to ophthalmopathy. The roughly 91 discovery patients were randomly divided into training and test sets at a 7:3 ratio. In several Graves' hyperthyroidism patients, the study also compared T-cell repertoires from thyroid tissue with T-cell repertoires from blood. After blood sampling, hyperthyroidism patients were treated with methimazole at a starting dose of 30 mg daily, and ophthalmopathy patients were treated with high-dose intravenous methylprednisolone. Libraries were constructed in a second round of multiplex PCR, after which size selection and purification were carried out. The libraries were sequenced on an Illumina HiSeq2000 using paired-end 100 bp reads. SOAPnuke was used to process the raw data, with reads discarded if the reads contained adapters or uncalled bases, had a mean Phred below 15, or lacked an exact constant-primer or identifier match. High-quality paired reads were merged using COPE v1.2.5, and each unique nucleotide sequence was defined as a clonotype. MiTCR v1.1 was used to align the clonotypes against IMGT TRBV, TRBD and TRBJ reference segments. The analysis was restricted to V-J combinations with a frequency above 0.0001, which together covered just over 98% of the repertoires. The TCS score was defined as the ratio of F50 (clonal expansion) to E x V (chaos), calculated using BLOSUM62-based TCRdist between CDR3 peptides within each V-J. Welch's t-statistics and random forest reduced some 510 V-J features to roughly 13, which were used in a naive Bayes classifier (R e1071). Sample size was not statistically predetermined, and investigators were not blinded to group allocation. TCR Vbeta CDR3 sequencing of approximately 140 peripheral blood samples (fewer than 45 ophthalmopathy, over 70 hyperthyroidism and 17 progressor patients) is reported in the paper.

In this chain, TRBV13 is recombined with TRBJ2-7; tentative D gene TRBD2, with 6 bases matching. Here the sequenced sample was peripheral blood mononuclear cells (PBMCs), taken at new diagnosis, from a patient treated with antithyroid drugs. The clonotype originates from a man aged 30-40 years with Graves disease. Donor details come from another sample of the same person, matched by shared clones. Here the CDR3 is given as CASRAPGLGPYEQYF. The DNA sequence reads TGTGCCAGCAGGGCGCCGGGACTCGGACCCTACGAGCAGTACTTC.